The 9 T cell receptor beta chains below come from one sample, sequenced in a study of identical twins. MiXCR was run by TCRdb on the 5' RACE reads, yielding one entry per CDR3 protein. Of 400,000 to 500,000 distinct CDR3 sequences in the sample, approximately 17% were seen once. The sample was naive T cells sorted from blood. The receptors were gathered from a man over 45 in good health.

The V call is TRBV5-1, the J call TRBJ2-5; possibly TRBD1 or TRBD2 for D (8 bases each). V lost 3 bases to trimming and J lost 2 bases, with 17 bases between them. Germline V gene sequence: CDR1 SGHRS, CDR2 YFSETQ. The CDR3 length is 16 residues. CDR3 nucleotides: TGCGCCAGCAGCTCGGGGGGGACAGGATTACAAGAGACCCAGTACTTC. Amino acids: CASSSGGTGLQETQYF.

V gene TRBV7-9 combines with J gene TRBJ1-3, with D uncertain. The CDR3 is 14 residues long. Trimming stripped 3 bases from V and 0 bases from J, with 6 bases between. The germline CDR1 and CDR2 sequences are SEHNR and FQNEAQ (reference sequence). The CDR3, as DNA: TGTGCCAGCAGCTTCGGTTTCTCTGGAAACACCATATATTTT. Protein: CASSFGFSGNTIYF.

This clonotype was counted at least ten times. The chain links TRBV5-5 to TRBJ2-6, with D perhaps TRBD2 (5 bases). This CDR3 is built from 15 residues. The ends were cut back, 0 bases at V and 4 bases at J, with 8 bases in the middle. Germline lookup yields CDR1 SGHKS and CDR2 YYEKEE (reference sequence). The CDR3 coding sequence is TGTGCCAGCAGCTTGGGAGGGTTCGGGGCCAACGTCCTGACTTTC. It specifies CASSLGGFGANVLTF.

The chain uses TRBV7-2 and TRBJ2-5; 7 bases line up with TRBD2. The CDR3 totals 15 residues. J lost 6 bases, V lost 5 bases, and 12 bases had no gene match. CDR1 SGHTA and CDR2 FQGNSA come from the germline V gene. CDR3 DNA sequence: TGTGCCAGCAGCACCCGGTTAGCGGGTGGTCAGACCCAGTACTTC. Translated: CASSTRLAGGQTQYF.

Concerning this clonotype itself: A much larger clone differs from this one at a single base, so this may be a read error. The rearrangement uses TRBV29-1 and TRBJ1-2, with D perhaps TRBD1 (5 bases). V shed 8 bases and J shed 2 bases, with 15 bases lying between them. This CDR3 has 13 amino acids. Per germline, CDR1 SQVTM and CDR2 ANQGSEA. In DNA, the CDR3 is TGCAGCATCCGGGGCAGGGCCAACTATGGCTACACCTTC. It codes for CSIRGRANYGYTF.

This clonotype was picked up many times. This CDR3 is CASSVPDVYGYTF. In DNA, the CDR3 is TGCGCCAGCAGCGTCCCAGACGTATATGGCTACACCTTC. The J gene is TRBJ1-2, the V gene TRBV5-1; no clear D. Germline CDR1 reads SGHRS; CDR2 reads YFSETQ. V was trimmed by 4 bases and J by 5 bases, leaving 12 bases between them. This CDR3 is built from 13 residues.

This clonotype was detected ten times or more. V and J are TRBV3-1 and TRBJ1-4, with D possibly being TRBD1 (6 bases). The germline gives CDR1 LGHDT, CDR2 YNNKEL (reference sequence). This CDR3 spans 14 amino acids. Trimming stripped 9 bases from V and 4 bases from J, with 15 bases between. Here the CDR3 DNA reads TGTGCCAGTTCGACTACAGGGCGTAATGAAAAACTGTTTTTT. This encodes CASSTTGRNEKLFF.

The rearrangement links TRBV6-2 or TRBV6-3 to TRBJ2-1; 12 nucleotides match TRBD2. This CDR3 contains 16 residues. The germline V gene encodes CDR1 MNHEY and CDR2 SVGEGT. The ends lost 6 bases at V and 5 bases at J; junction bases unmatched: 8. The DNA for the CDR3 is TGTGCCAGCAGAGTACTAGCGGGAGGTTCCGACAATGAGCAGTTCTTC. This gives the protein CASRVLAGGSDNEQFF.

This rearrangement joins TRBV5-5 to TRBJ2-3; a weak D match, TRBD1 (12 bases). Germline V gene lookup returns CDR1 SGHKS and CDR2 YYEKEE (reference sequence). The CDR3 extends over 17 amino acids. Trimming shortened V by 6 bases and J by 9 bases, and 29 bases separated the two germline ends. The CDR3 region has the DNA TGTGCCAGCAAACCGGGACAGGGGGCCCGACTAGCGGGGACGCAGTATTTT. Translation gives CASKPGQGARLAGTQYF. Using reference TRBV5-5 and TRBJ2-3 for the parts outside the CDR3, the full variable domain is DAGVTQSPTHLIKTRGQQVTLRCSPISGHKSVSWYQQVLGQGPQFIFQYYEKEERGRGNFPDRFSARQFPNYSSELNVNALLLGDSALYLCASKPGQGARLAGTQYFGPGTRLTVL.